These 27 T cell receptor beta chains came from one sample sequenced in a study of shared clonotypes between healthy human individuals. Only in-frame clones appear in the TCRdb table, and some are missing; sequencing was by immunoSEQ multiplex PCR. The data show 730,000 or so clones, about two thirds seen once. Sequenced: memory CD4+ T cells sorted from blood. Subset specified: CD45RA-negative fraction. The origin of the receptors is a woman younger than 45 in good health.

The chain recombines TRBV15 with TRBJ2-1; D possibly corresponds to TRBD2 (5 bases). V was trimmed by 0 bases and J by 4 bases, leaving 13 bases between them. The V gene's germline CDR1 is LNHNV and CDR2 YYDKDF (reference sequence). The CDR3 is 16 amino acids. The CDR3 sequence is CATSRDPDGLYNEQFF. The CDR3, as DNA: TGTGCCACCAGCAGAGATCCCGACGGACTTTACAATGAGCAGTTCTTC.

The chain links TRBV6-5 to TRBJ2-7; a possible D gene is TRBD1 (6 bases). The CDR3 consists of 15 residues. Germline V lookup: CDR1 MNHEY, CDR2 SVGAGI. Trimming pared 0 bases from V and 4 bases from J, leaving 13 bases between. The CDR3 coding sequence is TGTGCCAGCAGTTACTCGCCAGGGGATACATACGAGCAGTACTTC. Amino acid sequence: CASSYSPGDTYEQYF.

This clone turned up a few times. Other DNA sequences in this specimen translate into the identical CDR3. The CDR3 reads CASSLNGYQETQYF. The CDR3 DNA sequence: TGTGCCAGCAGCTTAAACGGGTACCAAGAGACCCAGTACTTC. The chain links TRBV7-9 to TRBJ2-5; D not resolved. V was clipped by 2 bases and J by 0 bases, with 7 bases between them. The CDR3 totals 14 residues. Germline loops: CDR1 SEHNR, CDR2 FQNEAQ (reference sequence).

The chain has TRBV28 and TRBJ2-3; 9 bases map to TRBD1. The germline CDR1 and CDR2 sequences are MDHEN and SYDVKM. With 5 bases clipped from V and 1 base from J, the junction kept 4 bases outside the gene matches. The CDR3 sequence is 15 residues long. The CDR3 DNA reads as TGTGCCAGCAGTGGAGGGACAGGGCGCACAGATACGCAGTATTTT. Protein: CASSGGTGRTDTQYF.

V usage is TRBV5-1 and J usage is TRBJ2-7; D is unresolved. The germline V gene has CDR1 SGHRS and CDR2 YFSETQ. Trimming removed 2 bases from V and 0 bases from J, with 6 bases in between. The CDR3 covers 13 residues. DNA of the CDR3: TGCGCCAGCAGCTTCCTAACCTCCTACGAGCAGTACTTC. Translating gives CASSFLTSYEQYF.

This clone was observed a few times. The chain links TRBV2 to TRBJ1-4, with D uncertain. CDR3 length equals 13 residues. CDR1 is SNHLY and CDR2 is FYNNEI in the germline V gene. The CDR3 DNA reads TGTGGCCCGGCTGGCGCAACTAATGAAAAACTGTTTTTT. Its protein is CGPAGATNEKLFF.

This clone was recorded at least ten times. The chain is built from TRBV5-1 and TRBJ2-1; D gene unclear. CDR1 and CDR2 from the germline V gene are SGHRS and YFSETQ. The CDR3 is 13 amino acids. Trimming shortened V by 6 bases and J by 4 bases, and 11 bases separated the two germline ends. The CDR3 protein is CASNTNFYNEQFF. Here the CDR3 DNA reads TGCGCCAGCAATACAAACTTTTACAATGAGCAGTTCTTC.

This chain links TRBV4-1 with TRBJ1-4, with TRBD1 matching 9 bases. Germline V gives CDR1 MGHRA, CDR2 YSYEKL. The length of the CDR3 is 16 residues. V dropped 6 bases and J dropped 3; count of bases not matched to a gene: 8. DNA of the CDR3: TGCGCCAGCAGAACCGGGACAGGGTCGTCTAATGAAAAACTGTTTTTT. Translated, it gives CASRTGTGSSNEKLFF.

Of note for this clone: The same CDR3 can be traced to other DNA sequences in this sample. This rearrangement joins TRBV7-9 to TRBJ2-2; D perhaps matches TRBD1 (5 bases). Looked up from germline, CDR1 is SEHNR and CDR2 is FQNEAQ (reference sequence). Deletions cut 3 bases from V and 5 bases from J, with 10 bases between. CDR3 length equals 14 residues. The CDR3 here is CASSFTGGTGELFF. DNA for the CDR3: TGTGCCAGCAGCTTCACAGGTGGAACCGGGGAGCTGTTTTTT.

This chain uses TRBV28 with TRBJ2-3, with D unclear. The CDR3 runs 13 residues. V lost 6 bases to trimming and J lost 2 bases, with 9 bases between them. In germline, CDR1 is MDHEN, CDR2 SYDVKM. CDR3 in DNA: TGTGCCAGCAGACCCACCAACACAGATACGCAGTATTTT. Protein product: CASRPTNTDTQYF.

The CDR3 DNA follows: TGTGCCAGCGGCGACAGGAGCTCCTACGAGCAGTACTTC. Protein sequence: CASGDRSSYEQYF. The V gene is TRBV2, the J gene TRBJ2-7, with D maybe TRBD1 (6 bases). CDR3 length: 13 amino acids. V was clipped by 8 bases and J by 0 bases, with 11 bases between them. CDR1 and CDR2 from the germline V gene are SNHLY and FYNNEI.

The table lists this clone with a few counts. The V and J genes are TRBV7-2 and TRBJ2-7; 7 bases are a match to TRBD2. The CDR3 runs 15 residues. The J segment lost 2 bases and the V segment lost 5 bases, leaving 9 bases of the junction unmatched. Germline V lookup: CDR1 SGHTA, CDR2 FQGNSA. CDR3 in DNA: TGTGCCAGCAGCCCCTGGGAGGGCCGGGCCTACGAGCAGTACTTC. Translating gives CASSPWEGRAYEQYF.

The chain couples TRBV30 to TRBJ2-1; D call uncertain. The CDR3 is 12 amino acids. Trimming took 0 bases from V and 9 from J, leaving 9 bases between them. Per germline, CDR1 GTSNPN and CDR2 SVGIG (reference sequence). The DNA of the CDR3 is TGTGCCTGGAGTGTAGTAGGCAGTGAGCAGTTCTTC. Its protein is CAWSVVGSEQFF.

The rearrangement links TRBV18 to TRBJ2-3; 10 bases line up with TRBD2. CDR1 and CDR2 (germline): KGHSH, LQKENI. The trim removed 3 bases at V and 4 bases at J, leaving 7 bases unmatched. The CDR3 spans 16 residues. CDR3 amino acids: CASSPASGRLADTQYF. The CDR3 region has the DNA TGTGCCAGCTCACCTGCTAGCGGGAGACTCGCAGATACGCAGTATTTT.

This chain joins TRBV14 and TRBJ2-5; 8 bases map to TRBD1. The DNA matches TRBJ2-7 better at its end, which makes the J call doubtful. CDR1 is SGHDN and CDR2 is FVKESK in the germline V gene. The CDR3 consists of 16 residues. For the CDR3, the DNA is TGTGCCAGCAGCCAAGATGGGACAGGTCGGTCCTACGAGCAGTACTTC. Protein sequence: CASSQDGTGRSYEQYF.

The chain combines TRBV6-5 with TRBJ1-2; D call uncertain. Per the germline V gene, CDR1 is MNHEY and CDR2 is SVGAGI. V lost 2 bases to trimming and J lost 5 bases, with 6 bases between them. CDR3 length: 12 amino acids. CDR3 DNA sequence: TGTGCCAGCAGTTACGGGGATTATGGCTACACCTTC. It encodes CASSYGDYGYTF.

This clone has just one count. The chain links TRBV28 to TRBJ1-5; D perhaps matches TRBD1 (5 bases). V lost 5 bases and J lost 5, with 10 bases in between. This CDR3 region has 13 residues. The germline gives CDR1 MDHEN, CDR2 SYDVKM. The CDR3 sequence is CASSRDRDQPQHF. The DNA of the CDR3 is TGTGCCAGCAGTCGGGACCGGGATCAGCCCCAGCATTTT. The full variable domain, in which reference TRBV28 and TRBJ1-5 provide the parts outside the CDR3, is DVKVTQSSRYLVKRTGEKVFLECVQDMDHENMFWYRQDPGLGLRLIYFSYDVKMKEKGDIPEGYSVSREKKERFSLILESASTNQTSMYLCASSRDRDQPQHFGDGTRLSIL.

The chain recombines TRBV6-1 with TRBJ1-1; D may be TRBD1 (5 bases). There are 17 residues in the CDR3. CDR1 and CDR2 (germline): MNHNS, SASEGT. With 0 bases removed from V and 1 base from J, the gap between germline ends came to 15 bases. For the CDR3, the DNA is TGTGCCAGCAGTGAAGCGCTTTGGGGCCCACGGAACACTGAAGCTTTCTTT. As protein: CASSEALWGPRNTEAFF.

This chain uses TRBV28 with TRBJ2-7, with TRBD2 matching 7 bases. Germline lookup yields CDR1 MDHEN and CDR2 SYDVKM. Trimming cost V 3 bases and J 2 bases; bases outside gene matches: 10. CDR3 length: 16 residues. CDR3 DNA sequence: TGTGCCAGCAGTTTCCCCCCGGGAGGACTCCCCTACGAGCAGTACTTC. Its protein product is CASSFPPGGLPYEQYF.

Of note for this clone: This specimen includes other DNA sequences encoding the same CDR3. CDR3 coding DNA: TGTGCCAGCAGCAGGGACAGGGATCAGCCCCAGCATTTT. This encodes CASSRDRDQPQHF. The V gene is TRBV5-4, the J gene TRBJ1-5, with TRBD1 matching 9 bases. Per germline, CDR1 SGHNT and CDR2 YYREEE (reference sequence). The V gene end was trimmed by 4 bases and the J gene end by 5 bases; junction bases not matched to a gene: 1. The CDR3 spans 13 residues.

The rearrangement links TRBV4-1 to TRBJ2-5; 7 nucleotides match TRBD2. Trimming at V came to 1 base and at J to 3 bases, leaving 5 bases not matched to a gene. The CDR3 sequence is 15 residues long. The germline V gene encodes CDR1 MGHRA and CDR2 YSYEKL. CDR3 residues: CASSQAGTMKETQYF. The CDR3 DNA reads TGCGCCAGCAGCCAAGCAGGGACTATGAAAGAGACCCAGTACTTC.

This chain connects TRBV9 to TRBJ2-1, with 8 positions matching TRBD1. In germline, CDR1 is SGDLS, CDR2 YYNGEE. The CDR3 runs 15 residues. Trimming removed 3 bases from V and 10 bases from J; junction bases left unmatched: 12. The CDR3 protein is CASSDPGQGFREQFF. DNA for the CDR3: TGTGCCAGCAGCGATCCCGGACAGGGTTTTCGGGAGCAGTTCTTC.

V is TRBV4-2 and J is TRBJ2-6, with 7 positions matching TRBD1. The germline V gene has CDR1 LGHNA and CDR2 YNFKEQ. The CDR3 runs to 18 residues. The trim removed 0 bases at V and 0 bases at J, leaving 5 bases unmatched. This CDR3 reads CASSQDRTGTSGANVLTF. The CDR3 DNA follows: TGTGCCAGCAGCCAAGATCGGACAGGCACCTCTGGGGCCAACGTCCTGACTTTC.

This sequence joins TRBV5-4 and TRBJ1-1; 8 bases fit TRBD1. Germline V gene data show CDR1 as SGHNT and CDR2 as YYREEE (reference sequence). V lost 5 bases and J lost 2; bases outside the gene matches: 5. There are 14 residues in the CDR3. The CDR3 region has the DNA TGTGCCAGCAGACCCGACAGGGGCAACACTGAAGCTTTCTTT. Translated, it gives CASRPDRGNTEAFF.

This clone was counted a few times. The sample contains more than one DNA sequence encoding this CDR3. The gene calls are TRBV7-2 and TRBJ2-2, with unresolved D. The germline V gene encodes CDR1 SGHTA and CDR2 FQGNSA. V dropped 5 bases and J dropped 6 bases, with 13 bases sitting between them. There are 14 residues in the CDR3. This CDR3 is CASSPQHGPGELFF. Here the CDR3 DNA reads TGTGCCAGCAGCCCGCAGCACGGCCCCGGGGAGCTGTTTTTT. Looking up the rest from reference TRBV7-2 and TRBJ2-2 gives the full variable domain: GAGVSQSPSNKVTEKGKDVELRCDPISGHTALYWYRQSLGQGLEFLIYFQGNSAPDKSGLPSDRFSAERTGGSVSTLTIQRTQQEDSAVYLCASSPQHGPGELFFGEGSRLTVL.

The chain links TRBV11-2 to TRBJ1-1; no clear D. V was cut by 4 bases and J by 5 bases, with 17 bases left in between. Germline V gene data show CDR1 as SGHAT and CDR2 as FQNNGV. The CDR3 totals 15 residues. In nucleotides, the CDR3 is TGTGCCAGCAGCTCCGGTGGATCGGTCAAGACTGAAGCTTTCTTT. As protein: CASSSGGSVKTEAFF.

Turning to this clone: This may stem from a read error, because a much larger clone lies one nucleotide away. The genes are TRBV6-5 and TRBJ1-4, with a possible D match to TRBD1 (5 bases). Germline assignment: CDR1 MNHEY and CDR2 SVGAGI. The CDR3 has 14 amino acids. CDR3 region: CANSPGTGDEKLFF. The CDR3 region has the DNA TGTGCCAACAGTCCGGGGACGGGTGATGAAAAACTGTTTTTT.